These T cell receptor beta chains were read from a single sample in a study of response to subunit inactivated influenza vaccine. One entry per CDR3 protein results from TCRdb running MiXCR on the RT-PCR reads. This table has 500,000 to 600,000 distinct CDR3 sequences, approximately 12% appearing once. Sequencing used PBMCs from blood, obtained on the day of vaccination. These receptors all come from a man over 45 who received an inactivated influenza vaccine. CDR3s include the opening cysteine and the closing phenylalanine or tryptophan. A D gene is named only where the DNA matches it firmly. Some rows have no size entry. The others give once, few or many, or a class for an expanded clone.

cdr3_length	clone_size	v_call	j_call	d_call	cdr3_aa	cdr3_nt
15	-	TRBV20-1	TRBJ1-6	TRBD1	CSAIQGASYNSPLHF	TGCAGTGCTATACAGGGGGCGTCCTATAATTCACCCCTCCACTTT
15	few	TRBV28	TRBJ2-7	-	CASSLGGALSYEQYF	TGTGCCAGCAGTCTTGGGGGCGCGCTGTCCTACGAGCAGTACTTC
13	-	TRBV24-1	TRBJ2-1	-	CATRGEGVNEQFF	TGTGCCACCAGGGGAGAGGGCGTTAATGAGCAGTTCTTC
15	few	TRBV6-5	TRBJ2-7	-	CASSYSEGHTYEQYF	TGTGCCAGCAGTTACTCTGAGGGGCACACCTACGAGCAGTACTTC
12	-	TRBV10-3	TRBJ2-7	TRBD1	CAISGQGSRQYF	TGTGCCATCAGTGGACAGGGGTCTCGGCAGTACTTC
15	few	TRBV13	TRBJ2-7	-	CASSPRAGVGYEQYF	TGTGCCAGCAGCCCCCGGGCAGGGGTTGGCTACGAGCAGTACTTC
13	-	TRBV15	TRBJ1-2	-	CATSRQPGYGYTF	TGTGCCACCAGCAGGCAGCCGGGTTATGGCTACACCTTC
18	few	TRBV11-2	TRBJ2-7	-	CASSLGSRLRMSSYEQYF	TGTGCCAGCAGCTTAGGATCGAGACTCCGGATGAGTTCCTACGAGCAGTACTTC
17	-	TRBV7-3	TRBJ2-1	-	CASSLRSIGRGNNEQFF	TGTGCCAGCAGCTTAAGGAGTATAGGCAGGGGAAACAATGAGCAGTTCTTC
14	many	TRBV7-2	TRBJ2-7	-	CASSLEAGAYEQYF	TGTGCCAGCAGCTTAGAAGCAGGAGCCTACGAGCAGTACTTC
14	many	TRBV4-3	TRBJ2-1	-	CASSGAGNYNEQFF	TGCGCCAGCAGCGGGGCGGGCAACTACAATGAGCAGTTCTTC
13	few	TRBV27	TRBJ2-7	-	CASSLRQGDEQYF	TGTGCCAGCAGTTTAAGGCAGGGAGACGAGCAGTACTTC
15	many	TRBV7-9	TRBJ2-4	TRBD1	CASSYGQGTKNIQYF	TGTGCCAGCAGCTACGGACAGGGCACAAAAAACATTCAGTACTTC
15	-	TRBV6-1	TRBJ2-2	-	CASRWGSANTGELFF	TGTGCCAGCAGATGGGGGTCGGCGAACACCGGGGAGCTGTTTTTT
15	-	TRBV6-5	TRBJ2-7	TRBD1	CASSYEGATYYEQYF	TGTGCCAGCAGTTACGAGGGGGCGACCTACTACGAGCAGTACTTC
13	many	TRBV6-2/TRBV6-3	TRBJ1-2	-	CASSLNRVYGYTF	TGTGCCAGCAGTTTAAACAGAGTCTATGGCTACACCTTC
11	-	TRBV29-1	TRBJ1-2	-	CSVEYGDGYTF	TGCAGCGTTGAATACGGAGATGGCTACACCTTC